The 7 T cell receptor beta chains below come from one sample, sequenced in a study of blood T cell repertoires in COVID-19. The table came from immunoSEQ multiplex PCR; TCRdb's copy has only in-frame clones and leaves some out. The data hold more than 110,000 clones, with approximately 87% observed a single time. The sequencing input was peripheral blood. These receptors were taken from a human donor in a cohort sampled during active COVID-19.

The genes are TRBV6-6 and TRBJ1-3; D not resolved. Germline CDR1 MNHNY, CDR2 SVGAGI (reference sequence). The CDR3 length is 15 residues. V dropped 2 bases and J dropped 4 bases, with 12 bases sitting between them. The CDR3 loop is CASSYEVNQGNTIYF. In nucleotides, the CDR3 is TGTGCCAGCAGTTACGAGGTGAACCAGGGAAACACCATATATTTT.

The rearrangement joins TRBV11-3 to TRBJ2-2, with D unclear. Between the trimmed V and J ends, which lost 6 bases and 6 bases, there was a span of 17 bases. The CDR3 consists of 15 residues. Per germline, CDR1 SGHNT and CDR2 YENEEA. CDR3 nucleotides: TGTGCCAGCAGGGTCGTTGAATCGGTTTCCGGGGAGCTGTTTTTT. Translating it yields CASRVVESVSGELFF.

The chain combines TRBV11-1 with TRBJ1-1, with TRBD1 as a possible D gene (5 bases). CDR3 length: 11 amino acids. The germline CDR1 and CDR2 sequences are SGHAT and FQDESV (reference sequence). The V and J ends lost 6 bases and 7 bases respectively, with 9 bases between them. The CDR3 DNA sequence: TGTGCCAGCAGGCGGGACCGTGAAGCTTTCTTT. It codes for CASRRDREAFF.

This chain connects TRBV6-5 to TRBJ1-5; 7 bases fit TRBD1. With V trimmed by 3 bases and J by 2 bases, 4 bases remained unmatched. From germline, CDR1 is MNHEY and CDR2 SVGAGI. The CDR3 consists of 15 residues. The CDR3 DNA reads as TGTGCCAGCAGTTATCGAGGGGGCGGCAATCAGCCCCAGCATTTT. This encodes CASSYRGGGNQPQHF.

The chain employs TRBV6-1 and TRBJ2-7; D possibly corresponds to TRBD2 (5 bases). The CDR3 has 16 amino acids. CDR1 and CDR2 from the germline V gene are MNHNS and SASEGT. V shed 2 bases and J shed 9 bases, with 23 bases lying between them. The CDR3 DNA reads as TGTGCCAGCAGTGAACCTCGGACTCCCACTTTATTTGGGCAGTACGTC. Encoded protein: CASSEPRTPTLFGQYV.

This chain connects TRBV10-2 to TRBJ2-5; no clear D. With 0 bases removed from V and 5 bases from J, the gap between germline ends came to 10 bases. This CDR3 has 14 residues. Germline V gives CDR1 WSHSY, CDR2 SAAADI. CDR3: CASSESRGEETQYF. The CDR3 DNA is TGCGCCAGCAGTGAGTCGAGAGGCGAGGAGACCCAGTACTTC.

V and J are TRBV7-2 and TRBJ1-1; D unclear. The ends were cut back, 1 base at V and 5 bases at J, with 17 bases in the middle. Germline CDR1 and CDR2: SGHTA and FQGNSA. The CDR3 runs to 16 residues. The CDR3 region has the DNA TGTGCCAGCAGCTTAGATGAATTTAGGAGTTGGACTGAAGCTTTCTTT. This encodes CASSLDEFRSWTEAFF.